This TCR beta chain was sequenced in a study of T cells in Graves' hyperthyroidism and ophthalmopathy. Whole-study results and caveats: Ophthalmopathy stood apart from stable hyperthyroidism in a 13 V-J model. Most clonotypes expanded in thyroid above 0.001 were likewise present in blood.

As to this clonotype: The antigen remains undetermined.

Trimming removed 10 bases at V and 3 bases at J, with 15 bases between. The CDR3 has 13 residues. Germline values: CDR1 MNHNS, CDR2 SASEGT. It was RNA transcripts that yielded the amplified TCR beta CDR3 regions. Primed by the HTBI set, a first-round RT-PCR was run on the TCR CDR3. From the multiplex PCR reads, TCRdb called clonotypes with MiXCR, one entry per CDR3 protein. This table holds 480,000 or so distinct CDR3 sequences, around 43% found once. Criteria for exclusion of patients were uncontrolled infection, other autoimmune disease, pregnancy or lactation. The sample taken for sequencing was peripheral blood or thyroid tissue (not recorded which). The source of this sequence is an adult woman with Graves' disease, either hyperthyroidism or ophthalmopathy (not recorded which). The V and J genes are TRBV6-1 and TRBJ1-1, with D uncertain. CDR3 loop: CAIRGRGDTEAFF. The CDR3 coding sequence is TGTGCCATCAGAGGCCGGGGAGACACTGAAGCTTTCTTT.